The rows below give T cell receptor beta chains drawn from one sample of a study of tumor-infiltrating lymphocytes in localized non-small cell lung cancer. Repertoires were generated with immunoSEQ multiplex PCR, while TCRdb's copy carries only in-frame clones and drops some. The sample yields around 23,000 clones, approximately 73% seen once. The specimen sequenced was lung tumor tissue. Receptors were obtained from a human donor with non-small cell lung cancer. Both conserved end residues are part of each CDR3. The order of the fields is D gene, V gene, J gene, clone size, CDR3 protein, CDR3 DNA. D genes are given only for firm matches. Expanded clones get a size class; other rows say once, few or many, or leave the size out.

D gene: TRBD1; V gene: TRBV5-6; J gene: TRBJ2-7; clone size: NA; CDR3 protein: CASSLTGISYEQYF; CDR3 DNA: TGTGCCAGCAGCCTGACAGGGATATCCTACGAGCAGTACTTC
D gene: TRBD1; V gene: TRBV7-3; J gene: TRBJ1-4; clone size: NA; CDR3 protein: CASSPGQGVNEKLFF; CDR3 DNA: TGTGCCAGCAGCCCCGGACAGGGTGTTAATGAAAAACTGTTTTTT
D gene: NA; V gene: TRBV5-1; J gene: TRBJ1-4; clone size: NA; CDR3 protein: CASSLLQGVTNEKLFF; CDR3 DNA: TGCGCCAGCAGCTTGTTACAGGGTGTAACTAATGAAAAACTGTTTTTT
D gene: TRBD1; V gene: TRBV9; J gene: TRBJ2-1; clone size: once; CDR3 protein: CASSVRGGTGTYNEQFF; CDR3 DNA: TGTGCCAGCAGCGTACGCGGCGGGACAGGGACCTACAATGAGCAGTTCTTC
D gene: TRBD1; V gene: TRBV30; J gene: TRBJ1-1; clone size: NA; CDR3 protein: CAWSRAAGGLGTEAFF; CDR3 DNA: TGTGCCTGGAGTAGGGCGGCAGGGGGCTTAGGGACTGAAGCTTTCTTT
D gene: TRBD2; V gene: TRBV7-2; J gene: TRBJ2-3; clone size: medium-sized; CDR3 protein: CASSSGRLNTDTQYF; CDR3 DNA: TGTGCCAGCAGCTCCGGGAGGTTAAACACAGATACGCAGTATTTT
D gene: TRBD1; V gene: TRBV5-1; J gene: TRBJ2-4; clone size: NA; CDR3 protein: CASSGGTGEANIQYF; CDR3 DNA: TGCGCCAGCAGCGGGGGGACAGGGGAAGCAAACATTCAGTACTTC
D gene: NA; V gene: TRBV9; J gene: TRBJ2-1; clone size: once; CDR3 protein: CASSVASVGGRDEQFF; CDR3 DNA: TGTGCCAGCAGCGTAGCTTCGGTGGGGGGTCGGGATGAGCAGTTCTTC
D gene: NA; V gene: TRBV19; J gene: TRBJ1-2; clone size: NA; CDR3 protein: CASRKQGVYGYTF; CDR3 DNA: TGTGCCAGTAGAAAACAGGGAGTATATGGCTACACCTTC
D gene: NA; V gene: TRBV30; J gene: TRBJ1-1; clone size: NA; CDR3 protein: CAWVQGRGTEAFF; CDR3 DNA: TGTGCCTGGGTACAGGGAAGGGGGACTGAAGCTTTCTTT
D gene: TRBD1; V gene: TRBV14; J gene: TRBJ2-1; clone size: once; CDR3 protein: CASSQDFIWDSDKPTYNEQFF; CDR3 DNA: TGTGCCAGCAGCCAAGATTTCATCTGGGACAGCGATAAGCCCACCTACAATGAGCAGTTCTTC
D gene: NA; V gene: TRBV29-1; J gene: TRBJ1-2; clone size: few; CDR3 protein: CSVVQGRYGYTF; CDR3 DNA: TGCAGCGTTGTACAGGGAAGGTATGGCTACACCTTC
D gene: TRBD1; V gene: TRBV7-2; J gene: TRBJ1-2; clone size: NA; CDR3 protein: CASSVDRGIDGYTF; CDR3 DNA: TGTGCCAGCAGCGTAGACAGGGGTATCGATGGCTACACCTTC